A selection of T cell receptor beta chains follows, all from one sample in a study of blood T cell repertoires in COVID-19. Assay: immunoSEQ multiplex PCR; the TCRdb copy retains only in-frame clones and omits some. This table holds about 130,000 clones, roughly 71% found once. The sequencing sample was made of peripheral blood. The receptors come from a man of 80 years or more with acute or convalescent COVID-19. CDR3s include the opening cysteine and the closing phenylalanine or tryptophan. A D gene is named only where the DNA matches it firmly. Size is omitted from some rows. Given values are once, few, many or a class for expanded clones.

clone size	D gene	V gene	J gene	CDR3 protein	CDR3 DNA
-	-	TRBV7-2	TRBJ2-7	CASRYLPGQDSYEQYF	TGTGCCAGCAGGTATTTGCCCGGCCAGGACTCCTACGAGCAGTACTTC
-	-	TRBV3-1/TRBV3-2	TRBJ1-5	CASSPSGSSNQPQHF	TGTGCCAGCAGCCCTTCAGGGTCTAGCAATCAGCCCCAGCATTTT
-	TRBD1	TRBV5-5	TRBJ2-2	CASSLIPGGPNTGELFF	TGTGCCAGCAGCTTGATTCCAGGGGGACCGAACACCGGGGAGCTGTTTTTT
-	TRBD1	TRBV19	TRBJ1-1	CASRQGALNTEAFF	TGTGCCAGTAGGCAGGGGGCGTTGAACACTGAAGCTTTCTTT
-	TRBD1	TRBV15	TRBJ2-3	CATSRVQEQGTTDTQYF	TGTGCCACCAGCAGAGTCCAGGAACAGGGGACCACAGATACGCAGTATTTT
-	-	TRBV15	TRBJ2-7	CATSRDPVDEQYF	TGTGCCACCAGCAGAGATCCGGTTGACGAGCAGTACTTC
-	-	TRBV19	TRBJ2-7	CASRRTVLSEQYF	TGTGCCAGTAGACGGACAGTTCTCTCCGAGCAGTACTTC
-	-	TRBV6-5	TRBJ1-1	CASSYRDVGEAFF	TGTGCCAGCAGTTATAGAGATGTCGGTGAAGCTTTCTTT
-	TRBD2	TRBV4-2	TRBJ2-1	CASSHGSGGASYNEQFF	TGTGCCAGCAGCCATGGAAGCGGGGGGGCCTCCTACAATGAGCAGTTCTTC
-	-	TRBV2	TRBJ1-2	CASSEGAPFLGYTF	TGTGCCAGCAGTGAAGGCGCACCCTTTCTTGGCTACACCTTC
-	-	TRBV5-4	TRBJ2-1	CASTLGHEQFF	TGTGCCAGCACCCTAGGTCATGAGCAGTTCTTC
-	-	TRBV6-1	TRBJ2-7	CASSRDTSSSYEQYF	TGTGCCAGCAGCAGGGACACTTCGAGCTCCTACGAGCAGTACTTC
-	-	TRBV2	TRBJ2-1	CASSPKSYEQFF	TGTGCCAGCAGTCCTAAGAGCTATGAGCAGTTCTTC
-	TRBD1	TRBV7-2	TRBJ1-6	CASSLGTGARSPLHF	TGTGCCAGCAGCCTCGGGACAGGGGCTCGTTCACCCCTCCACTTT
-	TRBD2	TRBV5-1	TRBJ2-1	CASSLGPTSGGYNEQFF	TGCGCCAGCAGCTTGGGACCGACTAGCGGGGGCTACAATGAGCAGTTCTTC
-	-	TRBV19	TRBJ2-7	CASSDHMTAYEQYF	TGTGCCAGTAGTGATCACATGACAGCCTACGAGCAGTACTTC
-	-	TRBV18	TRBJ2-1	CASSRLGVLGNEQFF	TGTGCCAGCTCACGTTTAGGGGTCCTCGGCAATGAGCAGTTCTTC
-	-	TRBV27	TRBJ2-7	CASSRFTPRDSSYEQYF	TGTGCCAGCAGCAGATTCACACCCCGTGACAGCTCCTACGAGCAGTACTTC
-	-	TRBV12-2	TRBJ2-5	CASPIGGAPQETQYF	TGTGCAAGTCCAATAGGGGGGGCCCCCCAAGAGACCCAGTACTTC
few	-	TRBV19	TRBJ2-7	CASSIRNWGDEQYF	TGTGCCAGTAGTATACGGAACTGGGGCGACGAGCAGTACTTC
-	TRBD1	TRBV13	TRBJ2-5	CASSRRPGTGQETQYF	TGTGCCAGCAGCCGCCGTCCCGGGACAGGGCAAGAGACCCAGTACTTC
few	-	TRBV12-3/TRBV12-4	TRBJ1-2	CASSFPGSGYTF	TGTGCCAGCAGTTTCCCCGGGAGTGGCTACACCTTC
-	-	TRBV7-9	TRBJ1-6	CASSLRRGSYNSPLHF	TGTGCCAGCAGCTTAAGACGGGGTTCCTATAATTCACCCCTCCACTTT
-	TRBD1	TRBV9	TRBJ2-3	CASSGSDRVITDTQYF	TGTGCCAGCAGCGGATCAGACAGGGTCATCACAGATACGCAGTATTTT
-	TRBD2	TRBV7-2	TRBJ2-3	CASSLAGGRGDTQYF	TGTGCCAGCAGCTTGGCGGGGGGACGGGGAGATACGCAGTATTTT
-	-	TRBV6-6	TRBJ2-7	CASRGVSQSYEQYF	TGTGCCAGCAGGGGAGTTTCCCAATCCTACGAGCAGTACTTC
-	-	TRBV9	TRBJ2-1	CASSVAGASYNEQFF	TGTGCCAGCAGCGTAGCCGGTGCCTCCTACAATGAGCAGTTCTTC
-	TRBD2	TRBV5-1	TRBJ2-3	CASSPGGEQDTQYF	TGCGCCAGCAGCCCCGGGGGGGAGCAAGATACGCAGTATTTT
-	-	TRBV27	TRBJ2-1	CASSVLSGLQGYNEQFF	TGTGCCAGCAGTGTACTCTCCGGTCTGCAGGGCTACAATGAGCAGTTCTTC
-	-	TRBV12-3/TRBV12-4	TRBJ1-2	CASRPVGDYGYTF	TGTGCCAGCAGGCCAGTCGGGGACTATGGCTACACCTTC
-	-	TRBV13	TRBJ1-4	CASSFNAGVREKLFF	TGTGCCAGCAGTTTCAACGCGGGGGTTCGGGAAAAACTGTTTTTT
-	TRBD1	TRBV27	TRBJ1-4	CASRRQGFGEKLFF	TGTGCCAGCAGAAGACAGGGTTTTGGCGAAAAACTGTTTTTT
-	TRBD1	TRBV7-2	TRBJ1-6	CASSSPTGENSPLHF	TGTGCCAGCAGCTCCCCGACAGGGGAGAATTCACCCCTCCACTTT
-	-	TRBV5-1	TRBJ2-1	CASSKDRFYNEQFF	TGCGCCAGCAGCAAGGACAGATTCTACAATGAGCAGTTCTTC
-	-	TRBV9	TRBJ2-2	CASSGGINTGELFF	TGTGCCAGCAGCGGAGGAATCAACACCGGGGAGCTGTTTTTT
-	-	TRBV19	TRBJ1-1	CASSRYIGGTEAFF	TGTGCCAGTAGTAGGTACATCGGAGGGACTGAAGCTTTCTTT
-	TRBD1	TRBV12-3/TRBV12-4	TRBJ2-7	CASSPGQGEQYF	TGTGCCAGCAGCCCAGGACAGGGGGAGCAGTACTTC
-	-	TRBV7-9	TRBJ2-7	CASSLVVGGPTYEQYF	TGTGCCAGCAGCTTAGTGGTCGGGGGGCCCACCTACGAGCAGTACTTC
-	TRBD2	TRBV12-3/TRBV12-4	TRBJ2-1	CASSLSGAAEQFF	TGTGCCAGCAGTTTGAGCGGGGCGGCTGAGCAGTTCTTC
-	-	TRBV3-1/TRBV3-2	TRBJ1-2	CASSQDSYGYTF	TGTGCCAGCAGCCAAGATAGTTATGGCTACACCTTC
once	TRBD2	TRBV7-2	TRBJ2-4	CASSLGNLAGWPQNIQYF	TGTGCCAGCAGCTTAGGGAACCTAGCGGGGTGGCCCCAAAACATTCAGTACTTC
-	-	TRBV6-1	TRBJ2-7	CASSEFGLKTTYEQYF	TGTGCCAGCAGTGAATTCGGACTTAAGACCACCTACGAGCAGTACTTC
-	TRBD1	TRBV5-4	TRBJ2-7	CASSVQGARNEQYF	TGTGCCAGCAGCGTACAGGGGGCACGGAACGAGCAGTACTTC
once	-	TRBV28	TRBJ2-1	CASSDNYNEQFF	TGTGCCAGCAGCGACAACTACAATGAGCAGTTCTTC
-	TRBD1	TRBV5-1	TRBJ2-7	CASSLVTGSLYEQYF	TGCGCCAGCAGCTTGGTGACAGGGTCCCTCTACGAGCAGTACTTC
-	TRBD1	TRBV7-9	TRBJ1-2	CASSLIGTGNGYTF	TGTGCCAGCAGCTTAATCGGGACAGGGAATGGCTACACCTTC
-	TRBD2	TRBV3-1/TRBV3-2	TRBJ2-3	CASSHRGTSRSGTDTQYF	TGTGCCAGCAGCCACCGAGGGACTAGCAGGTCTGGCACAGATACGCAGTATTTT
-	TRBD1	TRBV18	TRBJ1-5	CASSLGQGGDQPQHF	TGTGCCAGCTCACTAGGACAGGGGGGCGATCAGCCCCAGCATTTT
-	-	TRBV7-9	TRBJ2-2	CASSLIFPGMNTGELFF	TGTGCCAGCAGCTTAATTTTTCCAGGGATGAACACCGGGGAGCTGTTTTTT
-	TRBD1	TRBV19	TRBJ1-5	CASSHVKGDRSNQPQHF	TGTGCCAGTAGCCATGTAAAAGGGGACAGAAGCAATCAGCCCCAGCATTTT
-	-	TRBV27	TRBJ1-5	CASSPRDSNQPQHF	TGTGCCAGCAGTCCCCGAGATAGCAATCAGCCCCAGCATTTT
-	TRBD1	TRBV4-1	TRBJ1-4	CASSRPGTGDEKLFF	TGCGCCAGCAGCCGACCCGGGACAGGGGACGAAAAACTGTTTTTT
-	TRBD2	TRBV7-2	TRBJ2-3	CASSLAGGTDTQYF	TGTGCCAGCAGCCTAGCGGGGGGGACAGATACGCAGTATTTT
-	-	TRBV27	TRBJ2-3	CASSFRRGPGYGTDTQYF	TGTGCCAGCAGTTTCCGGCGGGGGCCGGGTTACGGGACAGATACGCAGTATTTT
-	TRBD1	TRBV4-1	TRBJ2-1	CASSPGQGPYNEQFF	TGCGCCAGCAGCCCAGGACAGGGTCCCTACAATGAGCAGTTCTTC
-	TRBD1	TRBV15	TRBJ2-3	CATSREGGPTDTQYF	TGTGCCACCAGCAGAGAAGGGGGCCCCACAGATACGCAGTATTTT
few	TRBD1	TRBV7-6	TRBJ2-2	CASSLGVTGTGELFF	TGTGCCAGCAGCTTAGGAGTGACAGGGACCGGGGAGCTGTTTTTT
few	-	TRBV9	TRBJ1-1	CASSADSLVNTEAFF	TGTGCCAGCAGCGCAGACAGTTTAGTGAACACTGAAGCTTTCTTT
once	-	TRBV27	TRBJ1-2	CASSLVGSPTSSNYGYTF	TGTGCCAGCAGTTTAGTAGGGAGTCCAACATCGTCTAACTATGGCTACACCTTC